This T cell receptor beta chain was recovered during a study of T cells after yellow fever vaccination. A single record per CDR3 protein comes from TCRdb applying MiXCR to the 5' RACE reads. The sample shows about 110,000 distinct CDR3 sequences, 7.5% to 9.5% of them seen only once. V lost 4 bases and J lost 3; bases outside the gene matches: 6. CDR3 length: 16 amino acids. CDR1 and CDR2 (germline): SGHTA, FQGNSA. This clonotype appeared many times. The sequence was collected from a man in his thirties or forties who received the YFV17D yellow fever vaccine. V gene TRBV7-2 combines with J gene TRBJ2-5; 12 positions match TRBD2. Sequenced here: CD8+ T cells sorted from PBMCs, sampled 45 days after the yellow fever booster vaccination. The CDR3 is CASSSGGLAGKETQYF. CDR3 sequence (DNA): TGTGCCAGCAGCTCGGGTGGACTAGCGGGAAAAGAGACCCAGTACTTC. The full variable domain, with the rest looked up from reference TRBV7-2 and TRBJ2-5, is GAGVSQSPSNKVTEKGKDVELRCDPISGHTALYWYRQSLGQGLEFLIYFQGNSAPDKSGLPSDRFSAERTGGSVSTLTIQRTQQEDSAVYLCASSSGGLAGKETQYFGPGTRLLVL.